This TCR beta chain was identified during a study of shared clonotypes between healthy human individuals (dated by TCRdb to about 2020). The study in broad terms: The cohort comprised two women and three men aged 18 to 49 years. Libraries were prepared and TCR repertoires were sequenced by different laboratories using diverse techniques, in order to increase sequencing depth and limit assay-specific biases. Between about 0.8 and 9 billion PBMCs per donor were obtained by leukapheresis. Per donor, three plates each were used for CD4 naive and CD4 memory, two for CD8 naive, and one for CD8 memory. Blood TCR repertoires of about 5 healthy adults were deeply sequenced to estimate repertoire size and the extent of clonotype sharing between individuals. The paper as a whole reports these results and caveats: Pairwise subsampling indicated that sequencing depth was expected to affect the degree of clonotype sharing among donors. Incomplete sequencing was indicated by rarefaction of sorted-subset datasets, despite the large sequencing depth. Because the study included only a small number of donors, the genetic and exposure-history diversity represented was limited. Sampling was restricted to blood, and TCR repertoires in tissues likely differ from the TCR repertoires found in blood. Compared with non-shared clonotypes, the clonotypes found in all four sorted-subset donors had higher generation probabilities. Naive subsets generally had larger estimated clonotype richness than memory subsets. Sharing across a few donors was observed for around 4.8% of naive CD4, 3.5% of naive CD8, roughly 2.3% of memory CD4, and roughly 0.43% of memory CD8 clonotypes.

Healthy HIV-negative adults with no recently reported acute infections or vaccinations were included as donors. Only Caucasian adults living in Nashville, Tennessee, USA were represented among the donors. Magnetic negative selection was used to enrich CD4+ T cells, after which naive cells were positively selected on CD45RA and the negative fraction became the memory subset. Blood was obtained by leukapheresis, after which PBMCs were separated by Ficoll-Histopaque density gradient centrifugation and cryopreserved in liquid nitrogen vapor phase. Analytical flow cytometry was used to check the purity and quantity of each magnetically sorted T cell population. Genomic DNA was isolated from each sorted fraction and quantified by UV absorbance on a Nanodrop 2000c. V sheds 1 base and J sheds 2 bases, leaving 10 bases between their ends. Measured from the cysteine to the phenylalanine, the CDR3 is 15 residues long. The CDR3 DNA has 45 bases and is translated from base 1. The germline V gene encodes CDR1 SGHTA and CDR2 FQGNSA.

TCR CDR3 regions were amplified from genomic DNA by multiplex PCR using the deep immunoSEQ assay. Genomic DNA extracted from each cell subset was distributed evenly over all wells of several immunoSEQ 96-well plates, and each plate served as one replicate. For sorted subsets, each replicate PCR was loaded with around 220 ng genomic DNA, equivalent to 25,000 to 35,000 T cell genomes. The purified libraries were quantified using a Qubit 3.0 fluorometer, sized with a Bioanalyzer 2100, and then quantified again using the KAPA Library Quantification kit. A separate single-read 150-cycle Illumina NextSeq 550 flow cell was used to sequence each immunoSEQ 96-well plate. Processing in the source paper ran as follows. Because the immunoSEQ output held only junctional sequences and lacked quality scores, the filtering could not match the filtering applied to full-length reads. To assign V/J genes and CDR3, sequences were annotated using PyIR, a Python wrapper for IgBLAST v1.9, with IMGT germline references. Any read was removed if the V/J assignment was weak (E-value above 1e-6), the CDR3 was missing, or the read contained stop codons, out-of-frame junctions, or ambiguous translated residues. A V3J clonotype was defined by an identical inferred V gene, J gene, and CDR3 amino acid sequence. Percentage overlap between repertoires was computed as shared unique clonotypes divided by the size of the smaller repertoire. Three approaches were used to assess repertoire richness: RTK rarefaction, the Chao1 estimator, and Recon v2.1 estimates of unobserved clonotypes. OLGA was used to compute generation probabilities for all TCRbeta clonotypes that the gDNA method yielded from several donors. TCRdb limited this immuneACCESS table to in-frame rearrangements with V and J called. A share of clones is missing; checked studies link under half to unresolved V genes, and the rest is unexplained. The V and J calls and clone size come from that table; D and trimming were worked out from the DNA. The sample table lists 1,400,000 or so clones, about 98.5% of them with a count of one. About 0.34% of the sample is held by the ten biggest clonotypes.

A word on this clone: There is no known antigen for this receptor. Base-call qualities are not available, and no considerably larger clone is one nucleotide away. The sample has other DNA sequences that encode this CDR3 too.

This TCR was sampled from a man aged 25-40 years in good health. The chain is encoded by TRBV7-2 joined to TRBJ2-3, with no confident D gene call. The specimen sequenced was naive CD4+ T cells sorted from blood. The sample's cell subset or site label, in plain terms: CD45RA+ positively selected. The CDR3 protein sequence reads: CASSLGSGSTDTQYF. The sequenced DNA: TGTGCCAGCAGCTTAGGATCCGGGTCCACAGATACGCAGTATTTT.